The 2 T cell receptor beta chains listed next were all sequenced from one sample in a study of response to subunit inactivated influenza vaccine. Via MiXCR, TCRdb re-called the RT-PCR reads, giving one row per CDR3 protein. The table lists over 650,000 distinct CDR3 sequences, around a sixth of them singletons. Sequencing used PBMCs from blood, obtained less than 6 days after vaccination. The receptors were sampled from a man between 45 and 60 years old who received an inactivated influenza vaccine.

The chain couples TRBV5-1 to TRBJ2-3, with 11 bases that match TRBD2. V shed 0 bases, J shed 5 bases, and the junction held 2 bases outside the gene matches. Looked up from germline, CDR1 is SGHRS and CDR2 is YFSETQ. The CDR3 totals 15 residues. CDR3 residues: CASSLASGGRDTQYF. The DNA of the CDR3 is TGCGCCAGCAGCTTGGCTAGCGGGGGGCGAGATACGCAGTATTTT. The full variable domain, with the rest looked up from reference TRBV5-1 and TRBJ2-3, is KAGVTQTPRYLIKTRGQQVTLSCSPISGHRSVSWYQQTPGQGLQFLFEYFSETQRNKGNFPGRFSGRQFSNSRSEMNVSTLELGDSALYLCASSLASGGRDTQYFGPGTRLTVL.

This sequence joins TRBV7-2 and TRBJ1-5, with D possibly TRBD1 on 5 matching bases. The CDR3 length is 17 residues. V shed 4 bases and J shed 0 bases, with 16 bases lying between them. CDR1 is SGHTA and CDR2 is FQGNSA in the germline V gene. In DNA, the CDR3 is TGTGCCAGCAGCTGGTTTGGCGGGGGTTATAGCAATCAGCCCCAGCATTTT. It encodes CASSWFGGGYSNQPQHF.